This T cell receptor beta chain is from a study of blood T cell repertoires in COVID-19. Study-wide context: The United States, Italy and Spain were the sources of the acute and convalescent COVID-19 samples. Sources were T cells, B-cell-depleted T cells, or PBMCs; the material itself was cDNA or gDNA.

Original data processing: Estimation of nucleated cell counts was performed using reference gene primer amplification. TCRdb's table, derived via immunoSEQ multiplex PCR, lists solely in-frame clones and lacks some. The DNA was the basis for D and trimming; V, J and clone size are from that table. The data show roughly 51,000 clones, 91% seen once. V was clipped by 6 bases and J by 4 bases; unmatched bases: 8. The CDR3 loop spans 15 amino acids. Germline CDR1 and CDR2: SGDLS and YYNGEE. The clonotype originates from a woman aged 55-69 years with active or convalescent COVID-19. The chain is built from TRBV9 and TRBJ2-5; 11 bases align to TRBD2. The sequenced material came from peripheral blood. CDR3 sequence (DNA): TGTGCCAGCACCCGGGGACTAGCGGTTTCAGAGACCCAGTACTTC. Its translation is CASTRGLAVSETQYF.